This TCR beta chain was identified in a study of cytomegalovirus exposure and HLA in healthy donors. Background on the study: The roughly 700 first-cohort repertoires shared a platform with the 130 or so validation repertoires, as reported in a later analysis.

Points on this clone: As yet, its antigen is unknown.

Method: immunoSEQ multiplex PCR; TCRdb's copy keeps in-frame clones and lacks some. In the table there are 150,000 to 180,000 clones, 80% to 90% of which are singletons. General study findings and limits: Investigators reported around 150 TCR beta chains as tied to cytomegalovirus. Rarity characterized most TCR sequences, yet some public TCRs appeared in many donors.

The donors were in the roughly 110-subject validation cohort; that cohort was separate from the roughly 660-subject first cohort. Sequences were obtained from PBMCs. The origin of this receptor is a man younger than 30 in good health and CMV-seropositive.

CDR3 region: CASSPGQSQYF. The DNA for the CDR3 is TGTGCCAGCAGTCCAGGACAGAGCCAGTACTTC. The rearrangement uses TRBV27 and TRBJ2-7, with D possibly TRBD1 on 6 matching bases. Germline values: CDR1 MNHEY, CDR2 SMNVEV (reference sequence). The CDR3 contains 11 residues. V was trimmed by 5 bases and J by 10 bases, leaving 12 bases between them.